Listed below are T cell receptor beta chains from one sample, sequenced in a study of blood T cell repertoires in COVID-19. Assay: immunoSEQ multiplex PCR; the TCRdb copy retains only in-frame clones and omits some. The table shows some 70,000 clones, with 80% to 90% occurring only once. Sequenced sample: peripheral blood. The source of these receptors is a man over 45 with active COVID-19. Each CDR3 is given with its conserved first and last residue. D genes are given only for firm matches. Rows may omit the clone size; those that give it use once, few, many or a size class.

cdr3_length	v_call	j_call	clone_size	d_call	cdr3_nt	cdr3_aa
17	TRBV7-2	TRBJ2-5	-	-	TGTGCCAGCAGCTTAATAGTGGTCCTCCGATACCAAGAGACCCAGTACTTC	CASSLIVVLRYQETQYF
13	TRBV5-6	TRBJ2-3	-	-	TGTGCCAGCAGCCCCGAAGCGGGAGATACGCAGTATTTT	CASSPEAGDTQYF
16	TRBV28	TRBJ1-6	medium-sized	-	TGTGCCAGCAGCCTACCTATGACAGCTGGAAATTCACCCCTCCACTTT	CASSLPMTAGNSPLHF
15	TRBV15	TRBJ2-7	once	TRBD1	TGTGCCACCAGCAGAGAACCAGGGGGCGCGTACGAGCAGTACTTC	CATSREPGGAYEQYF
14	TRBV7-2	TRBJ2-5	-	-	TGTGCCAGCAGCTTAAGGCGGGGTCAAGAGACCCAGTACTTC	CASSLRRGQETQYF
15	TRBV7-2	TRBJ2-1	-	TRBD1	TGTGCCAGCAGCGCACGGGACAGGGGGGTAAATGAGCAGTTCTTC	CASSARDRGVNEQFF
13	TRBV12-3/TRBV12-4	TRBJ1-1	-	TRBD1	TGTGCCAGCAGTTTCGCAGGGGGCACTGAAGCTTTCTTT	CASSFAGGTEAFF
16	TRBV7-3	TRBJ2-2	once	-	TGTGCCAGCAGCTTAAGTCCAGGGGCGAACACCGGGGAGCTGTTTTTT	CASSLSPGANTGELFF
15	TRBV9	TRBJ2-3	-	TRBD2	TGTGCCAGCACCCTTAGCGGGGCAAGCACAGATACGCAGTATTTT	CASTLSGASTDTQYF
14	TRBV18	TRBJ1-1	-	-	TGTGCCAGCTCACCTATTAGCGGGGGCTCTGAAGCTTTCTTT	CASSPISGGSEAFF
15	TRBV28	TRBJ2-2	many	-	TGTGCCAGCAGTTTCGGCGGGCGCAACACCGGGGAGCTGTTTTTT	CASSFGGRNTGELFF
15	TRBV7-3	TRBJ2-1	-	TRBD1	TGTGCCAGCAGCCCCCAGGGACAGGGTTACAATGAGCAGTTCTTC	CASSPQGQGYNEQFF
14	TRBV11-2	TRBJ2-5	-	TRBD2	TGTGCCAGCAGCTTAGGACTAGCTTTGGAGACCCAGTACTTC	CASSLGLALETQYF
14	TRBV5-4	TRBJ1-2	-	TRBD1	TGTGCCAGCAGCTTGCGGACGGGGGACAGAGGCTACACCTTC	CASSLRTGDRGYTF
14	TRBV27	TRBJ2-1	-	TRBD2	TGTGCCAGCAGTGGGACTAGCGGATACAATGAGCAGTTCTTC	CASSGTSGYNEQFF
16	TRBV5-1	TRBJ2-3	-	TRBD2	TGCGCCAGCAGCCCCCGGACTAGCGGGAGTGCAGATACGCAGTATTTT	CASSPRTSGSADTQYF
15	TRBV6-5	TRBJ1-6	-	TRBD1	TGTGCCAGCAGTAACGGACAGGACTATAATTCACCCCTCCACTTT	CASSNGQDYNSPLHF
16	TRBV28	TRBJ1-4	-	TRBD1	TGTGCCAGCAGGGTCCAAACAGGGGGTTTTAAAGAAAAACTGTTTTTT	CASRVQTGGFKEKLFF
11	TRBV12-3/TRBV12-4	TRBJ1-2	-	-	TGTGCATGGTCCTGGGCAGGTGAGTACACCTTC	CAWSWAGEYTF
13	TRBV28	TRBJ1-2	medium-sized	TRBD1	TGTGCCAGTTACACGGGACAGGCTGCTGGCTACACCTTC	CASYTGQAAGYTF
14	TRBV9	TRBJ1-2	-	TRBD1	TGTGCCAGCAGCGCGGCAGGGGGCTTAGGTGGCTACACCTTC	CASSAAGGLGGYTF
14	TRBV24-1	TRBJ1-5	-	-	TGTGCCACCAGTGCGAACAGTGGCAATCAGCCCCAGCATTTT	CATSANSGNQPQHF